The source of this TCR beta chain is a study of shared clonotypes between healthy human individuals. Trimming took 0 bases from V and 4 from J, leaving 13 bases between them. This CDR3 is 15 amino acids long. Germline V lookup: CDR1 KGHSY, CDR2 FQNENV. The deep-level immunoSEQ assay was used. Method: immunoSEQ multiplex PCR; TCRdb's copy keeps in-frame clones and lacks some. The data contain fewer than 650,000 clones, 76% of them singletons. The J gene is TRBJ2-7, the V gene TRBV16; a possible D gene is TRBD1 (5 bases). The TCR sequence derives from a woman aged 40 to 49 in good health. Some clones in this sample may be carry-over from other donors' samples. Specimen: PBMCs. The CDR3 region is CASSQSSRQPYEQYF. In nucleotides, the CDR3 is TGTGCCAGCAGCCAATCGTCACGACAGCCTTACGAGCAGTACTTC.